This TCR beta chain is drawn from a study of blood T cell repertoires in COVID-19. Trimming took 4 bases from V and 6 from J; bases not matched to a gene: 8. From germline, CDR1 is SGHTA and CDR2 FQGTGA. This CDR3 spans 16 amino acids. TCRdb's table, derived via immunoSEQ multiplex PCR, lists solely in-frame clones and lacks some. The repertoire includes roughly 260,000 clones, less than 85% of them detected once, and roughly 3.1% sits in the top ten. The source material was peripheral blood. V usage is TRBV7-3 and J usage is TRBJ2-7, with 14 bases matching TRBD2. This TCR derives from a young woman with acute or convalescent COVID-19. The CDR3 region is CASSSQGTSGRGEQYF. DNA for the CDR3: TGTGCCAGCAGCTCCCAAGGGACTAGCGGGAGAGGCGAGCAGTACTTC.